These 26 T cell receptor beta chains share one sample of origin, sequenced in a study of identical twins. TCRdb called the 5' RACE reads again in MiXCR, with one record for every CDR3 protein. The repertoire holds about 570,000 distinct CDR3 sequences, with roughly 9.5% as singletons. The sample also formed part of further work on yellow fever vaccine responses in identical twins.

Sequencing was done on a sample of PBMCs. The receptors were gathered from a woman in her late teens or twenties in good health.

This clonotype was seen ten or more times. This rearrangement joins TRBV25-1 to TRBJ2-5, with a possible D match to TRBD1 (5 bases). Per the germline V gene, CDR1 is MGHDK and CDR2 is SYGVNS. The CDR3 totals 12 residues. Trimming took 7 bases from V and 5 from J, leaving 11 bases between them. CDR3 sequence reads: CASTRDLETQYF. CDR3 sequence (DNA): TGTGCCAGCACCAGGGATTTGGAGACCCAGTACTTC.

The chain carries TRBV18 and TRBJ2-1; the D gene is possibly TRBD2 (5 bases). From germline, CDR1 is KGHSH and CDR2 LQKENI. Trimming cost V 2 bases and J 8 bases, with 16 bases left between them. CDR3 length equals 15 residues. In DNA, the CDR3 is TGTGCCAGCTCACCAAAGTATCCCGGGAACGATGAGCAGTTCTTC. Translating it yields CASSPKYPGNDEQFF.

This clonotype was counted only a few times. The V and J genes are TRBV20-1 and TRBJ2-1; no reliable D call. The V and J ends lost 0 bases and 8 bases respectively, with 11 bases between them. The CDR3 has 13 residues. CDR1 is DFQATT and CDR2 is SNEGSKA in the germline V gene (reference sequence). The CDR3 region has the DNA TGCAGTGCTAGAGAGAAATCGTTTTATGAGCAGTTCTTC. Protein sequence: CSAREKSFYEQFF.

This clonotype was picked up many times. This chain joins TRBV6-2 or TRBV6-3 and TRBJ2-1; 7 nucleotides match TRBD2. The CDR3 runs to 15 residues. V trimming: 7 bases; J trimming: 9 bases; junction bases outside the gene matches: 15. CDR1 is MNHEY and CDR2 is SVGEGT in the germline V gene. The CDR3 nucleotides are TGTGCCAGCACCGACGTGGCGGGAGTGTGGGGTGAGCAGTTCTTC. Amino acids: CASTDVAGVWGEQFF.

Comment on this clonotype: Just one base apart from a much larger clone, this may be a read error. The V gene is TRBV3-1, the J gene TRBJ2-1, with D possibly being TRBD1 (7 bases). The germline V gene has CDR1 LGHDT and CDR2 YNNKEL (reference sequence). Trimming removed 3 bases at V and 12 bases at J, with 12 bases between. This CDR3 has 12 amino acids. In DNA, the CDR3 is TGTGCCAGCAGCCACAGGGGGACTGGGCAGTTCTTC. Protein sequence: CASSHRGTGQFF.

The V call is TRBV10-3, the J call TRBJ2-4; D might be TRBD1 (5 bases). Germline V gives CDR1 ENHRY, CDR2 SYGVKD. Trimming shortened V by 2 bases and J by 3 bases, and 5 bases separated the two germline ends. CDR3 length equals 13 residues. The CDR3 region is CAISEDSKNIQYF. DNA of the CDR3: TGTGCCATCAGTGAGGACAGCAAAAACATTCAGTACTTC.

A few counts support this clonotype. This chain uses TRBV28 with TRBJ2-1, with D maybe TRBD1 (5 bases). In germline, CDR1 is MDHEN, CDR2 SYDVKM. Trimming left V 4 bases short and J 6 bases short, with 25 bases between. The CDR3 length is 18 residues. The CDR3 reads CASSSLAELAGYRNEQFF. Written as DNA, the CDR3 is TGTGCCAGCAGTTCTCTTGCTGAGCTGGCAGGGTACCGCAATGAGCAGTTCTTC.

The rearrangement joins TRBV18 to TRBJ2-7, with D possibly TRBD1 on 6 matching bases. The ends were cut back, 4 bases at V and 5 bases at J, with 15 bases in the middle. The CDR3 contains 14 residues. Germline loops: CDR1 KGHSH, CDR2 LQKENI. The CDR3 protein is CASSLTGNGDEQYF. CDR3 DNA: TGTGCCAGCTCACTTACAGGGAATGGTGACGAGCAGTACTTC. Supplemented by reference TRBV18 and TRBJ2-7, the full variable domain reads NAGVMQNPRHLVRRRGQEARLRCSPMKGHSHVYWYRQLPEEGLKFMVYLQKENIIDESGMPKERFSAEFPKEGPSILRIQQVVRGDSAAYFCASSLTGNGDEQYFGPGTRLTVT.

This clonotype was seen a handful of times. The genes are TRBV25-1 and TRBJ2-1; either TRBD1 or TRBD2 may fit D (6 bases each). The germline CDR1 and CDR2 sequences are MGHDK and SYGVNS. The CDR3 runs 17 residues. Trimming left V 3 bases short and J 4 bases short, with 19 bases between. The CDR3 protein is CASSDSGGLAIYNEQFF. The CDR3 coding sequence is TGTGCCAGCAGTGATTCCGGGGGCCTAGCGATATACAATGAGCAGTTCTTC.

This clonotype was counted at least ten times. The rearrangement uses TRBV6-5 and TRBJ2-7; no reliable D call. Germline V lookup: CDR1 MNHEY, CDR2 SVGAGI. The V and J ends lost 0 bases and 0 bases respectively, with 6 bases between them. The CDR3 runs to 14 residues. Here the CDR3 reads CASSYSTDSYEQYF. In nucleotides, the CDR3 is TGTGCCAGCAGTTACTCGACGGACTCCTACGAGCAGTACTTC.

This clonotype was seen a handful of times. CDR3 loop: CSVRRVLAGEQFF. The DNA of the CDR3 is TGCAGCGTTCGACGGGTACTAGCGGGGGAGCAGTTCTTC. This chain connects TRBV29-1 to TRBJ2-1, with 10 bases that match TRBD2. J gave up 10 bases and V 5 bases, and 8 bases lay outside the gene matches. In germline, CDR1 is SQVTM, CDR2 ANQGSEA. The CDR3 has 13 residues.

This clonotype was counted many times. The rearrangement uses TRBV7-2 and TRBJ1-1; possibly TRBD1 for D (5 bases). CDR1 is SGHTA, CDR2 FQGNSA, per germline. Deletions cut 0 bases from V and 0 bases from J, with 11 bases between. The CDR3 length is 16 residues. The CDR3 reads CASSLAFGGLNTEAFF. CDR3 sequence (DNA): TGTGCCAGCAGCTTAGCCTTCGGGGGACTGAACACTGAAGCTTTCTTT.

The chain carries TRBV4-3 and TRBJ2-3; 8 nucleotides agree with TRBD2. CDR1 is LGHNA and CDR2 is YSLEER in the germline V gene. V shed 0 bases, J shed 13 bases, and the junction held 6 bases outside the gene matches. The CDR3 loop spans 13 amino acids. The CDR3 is CASSQDPREGKYF. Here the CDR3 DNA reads TGCGCCAGCAGCCAAGACCCCCGGGAGGGGAAGTATTTT.

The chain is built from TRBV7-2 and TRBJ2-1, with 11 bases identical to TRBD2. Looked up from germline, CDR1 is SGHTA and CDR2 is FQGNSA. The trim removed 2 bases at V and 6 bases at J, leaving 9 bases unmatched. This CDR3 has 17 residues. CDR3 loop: CASSLPRTGLAGNEQFF. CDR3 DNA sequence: TGTGCCAGCAGCTTACCCCGAACCGGACTAGCGGGCAATGAGCAGTTCTTC.

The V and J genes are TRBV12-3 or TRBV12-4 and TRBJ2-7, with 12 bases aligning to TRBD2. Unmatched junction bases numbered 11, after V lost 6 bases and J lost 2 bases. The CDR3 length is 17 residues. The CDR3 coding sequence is TGTGCCAGCAGACGGACGACTAGCGGGAGCTCCGCCTACGAGCAGTACTTC. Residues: CASRRTTSGSSAYEQYF.

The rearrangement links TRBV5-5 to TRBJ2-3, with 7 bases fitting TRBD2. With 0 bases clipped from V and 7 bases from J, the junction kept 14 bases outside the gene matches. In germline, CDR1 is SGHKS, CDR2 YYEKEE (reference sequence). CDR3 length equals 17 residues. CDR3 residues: CASSLVQAGVLGNTQYF. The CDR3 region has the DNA TGTGCCAGCAGCTTGGTCCAGGCGGGAGTTTTGGGAAATACGCAGTATTTT. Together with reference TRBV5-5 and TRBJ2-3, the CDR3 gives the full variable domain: DAGVTQSPTHLIKTRGQQVTLRCSPISGHKSVSWYQQVLGQGPQFIFQYYEKEERGRGNFPDRFSARQFPNYSSELNVNALLLGDSALYLCASSLVQAGVLGNTQYFGPGTRLTVL.

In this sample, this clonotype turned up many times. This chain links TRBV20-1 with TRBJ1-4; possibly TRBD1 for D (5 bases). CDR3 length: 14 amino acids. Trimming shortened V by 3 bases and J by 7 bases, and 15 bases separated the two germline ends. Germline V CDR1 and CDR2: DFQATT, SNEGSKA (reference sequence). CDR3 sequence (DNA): TGCAGTGCTAGCCTTCCAGGGTTGCCTGAAAAACTGTTTTTT. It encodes CSASLPGLPEKLFF.

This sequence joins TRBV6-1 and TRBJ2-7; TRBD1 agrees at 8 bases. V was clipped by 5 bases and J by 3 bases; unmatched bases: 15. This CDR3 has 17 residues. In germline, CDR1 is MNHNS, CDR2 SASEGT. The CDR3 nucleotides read TGTGCCAGCAGTCCTCTTTCGGGACAGGCCCCTATCTACGAGCAGTACTTC. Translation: CASSPLSGQAPIYEQYF.

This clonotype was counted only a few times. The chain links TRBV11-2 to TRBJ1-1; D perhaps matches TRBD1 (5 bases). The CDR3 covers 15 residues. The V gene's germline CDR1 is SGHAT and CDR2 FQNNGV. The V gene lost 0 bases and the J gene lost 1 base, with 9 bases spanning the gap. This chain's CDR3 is CASSLEGRRNTEAFF. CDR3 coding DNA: TGTGCCAGCAGCTTAGAGGGACGAAGGAACACTGAAGCTTTCTTT.

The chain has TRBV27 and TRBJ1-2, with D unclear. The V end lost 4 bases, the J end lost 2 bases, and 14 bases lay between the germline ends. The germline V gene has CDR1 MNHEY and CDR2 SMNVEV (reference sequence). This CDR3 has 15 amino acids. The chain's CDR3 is CASSSLWEGNYGYTF. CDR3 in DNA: TGTGCCAGCAGTTCCCTTTGGGAGGGCAACTATGGCTACACCTTC.

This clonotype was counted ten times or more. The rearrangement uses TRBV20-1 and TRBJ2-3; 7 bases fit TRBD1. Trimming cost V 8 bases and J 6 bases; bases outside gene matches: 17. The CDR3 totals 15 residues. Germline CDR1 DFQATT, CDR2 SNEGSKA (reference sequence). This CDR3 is CSPEGRTGGSDTQYF. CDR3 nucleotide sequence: TGCAGTCCAGAGGGTCGGACAGGAGGATCGGATACGCAGTATTTT.

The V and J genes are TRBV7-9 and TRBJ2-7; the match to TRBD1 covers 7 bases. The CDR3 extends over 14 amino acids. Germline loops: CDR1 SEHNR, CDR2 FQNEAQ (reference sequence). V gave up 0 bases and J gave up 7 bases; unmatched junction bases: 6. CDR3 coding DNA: TGTGCCAGCAGCTTAGCGCCAGCAGGGGGAGAGCAGTACTTC. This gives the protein CASSLAPAGGEQYF.

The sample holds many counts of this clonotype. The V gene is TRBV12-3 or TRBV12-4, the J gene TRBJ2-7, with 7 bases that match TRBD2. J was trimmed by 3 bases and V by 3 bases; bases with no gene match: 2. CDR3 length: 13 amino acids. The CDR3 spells CASSFRTSYEQYF. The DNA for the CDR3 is TGTGCCAGCAGTTTCCGGACTAGCTACGAGCAGTACTTC.

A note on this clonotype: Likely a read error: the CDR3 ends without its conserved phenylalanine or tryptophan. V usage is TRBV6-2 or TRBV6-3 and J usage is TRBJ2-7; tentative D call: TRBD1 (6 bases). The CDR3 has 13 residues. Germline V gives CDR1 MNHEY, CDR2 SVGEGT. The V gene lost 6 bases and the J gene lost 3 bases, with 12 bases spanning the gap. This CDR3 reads CASSPPDSYEQYL. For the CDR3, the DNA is TGTGCCAGCAGCCCTCCGGACAGCTACGAGCAGTACCTC.

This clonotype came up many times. The CDR3 here is CASSVVYGGNADYGYTF. The CDR3 DNA reads TGTGCCAGCAGCGTAGTATACGGGGGGAACGCGGACTATGGCTACACCTTC. The V gene is TRBV9, the J gene TRBJ1-2; possibly TRBD1 for D (5 bases). CDR1 and CDR2 (germline): SGDLS, YYNGEE. The CDR3 is 17 amino acids. V was shortened by 0 bases and J by 3 bases, with 18 bases between the two germline ends.

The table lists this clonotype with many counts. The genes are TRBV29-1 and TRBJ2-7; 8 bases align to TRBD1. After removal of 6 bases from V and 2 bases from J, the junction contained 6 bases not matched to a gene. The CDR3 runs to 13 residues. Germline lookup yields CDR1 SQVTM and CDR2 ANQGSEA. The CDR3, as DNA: TGCAGCGTCACCGGGACAGGAACCTACGAGCAGTACTTC. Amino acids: CSVTGTGTYEQYF.